What follows is one T cell receptor beta chain and its context. This CDR3 has 12 residues. The germline CDR1 and CDR2 sequences are SQVTM and ANQGSEA. Deletions cut 1 base from V and 7 bases from J, with 10 bases between. PCR amplification relied on 60 Vbeta primers (plus 13 Jbeta primers). The protocol was immunoSEQ multiplex PCR, while the TCRdb copy is restricted to in-frame clones and leaves out a portion. This table holds over 100,000 clones, over 65% found once. The data were obtained in a study of cytomegalovirus exposure and HLA in healthy donors. This clonotype was obtained from a woman aged 25 to 39 in good health and CMV-seronegative. The gene calls are TRBV29-1 and TRBJ1-2; D not resolved. The specimen sequenced was PBMCs. The CDR3 loop reads CSVEVRPGGYTF. The CDR3 nucleotides are TGCAGCGTTGAAGTTCGGCCAGGTGGCTACACCTTC.